The next 7 T cell receptor beta chains were all read from a single sample in a study of blood T cell repertoires in COVID-19. Here immunoSEQ multiplex PCR was the method, and the copy in TCRdb shows in-frame clones only, minus some. The sample carries some 180,000 clones, 80% to 85% recorded once. What was sequenced was peripheral blood. The source of these receptors is a man between 65 and 79 years old with active or convalescent COVID-19.

This rearrangement joins TRBV7-3 to TRBJ2-2; 13 nucleotides align to TRBD2. V dropped 4 bases and J dropped 6; count of bases not matched to a gene: 2. Per germline, CDR1 SGHTA and CDR2 FQGTGA. The CDR3 runs 15 residues. CDR3 loop: CASSWTSGSSGELFF. CDR3 nucleotides: TGTGCCAGCAGCTGGACTAGCGGGAGCTCCGGGGAGCTGTTTTTT.

The V and J genes are TRBV9 and TRBJ1-2; the D gene is possibly TRBD1 (6 bases). Trimming took off 3 bases at V and 0 bases at J, with 15 bases between the two ends. From germline, CDR1 is SGDLS and CDR2 YYNGEE. The CDR3 length is 16 residues. CDR3 DNA sequence: TGTGCCAGCAGCGCTAGGGGGACCGAAGCTAACTATGGCTACACCTTC. It encodes CASSARGTEANYGYTF. Full variable domain (remainder filled in from reference TRBV9 and TRBJ1-2): DSGVTQTPKHLITATGQRVTLRCSPRSGDLSVYWYQQSLDQGLQFLIQYYNGEERAKGNILERFSAQQFPDLHSELNLSSLELGDSALYFCASSARGTEANYGYTFGSGTRLTVV.

This chain connects TRBV5-1 to TRBJ1-2; D is ambiguous. This CDR3 spans 14 amino acids. CDR1 and CDR2 from the germline V gene are SGHRS and YFSETQ. The germline V and J ends were trimmed by 1 base and 0 bases, with 7 bases remaining between them. The CDR3 nucleotides read TGCGCCAGCAGCTTGCAGATCCCTAACTATGGCTACACCTTC. Encoded protein: CASSLQIPNYGYTF.

The chain recombines TRBV18 with TRBJ1-5; 8 nucleotides match TRBD1. The CDR3 runs 15 residues. The V and J ends lost 2 bases and 4 bases, in that order; junction bases with no gene match: 4. Germline-derived CDR1 and CDR2 are KGHSH and LQKENI. The CDR3 spells CASSPERTGNQPQHF. CDR3 DNA: TGTGCCAGCTCACCAGAAAGGACAGGGAATCAGCCCCAGCATTTT.

This clone was seen just once. The rearrangement links TRBV6-6 to TRBJ2-5; D unclear. This CDR3 contains 15 residues. V shed 0 bases and J shed 2 bases, with 10 bases lying between them. Germline loops: CDR1 MNHNY, CDR2 SVGAGI (reference sequence). The CDR3 spells CASSYSRLDQETQYF. The CDR3 coding sequence is TGTGCCAGCAGTTACTCCCGGCTAGATCAAGAGACCCAGTACTTC.

This sequence joins TRBV18 and TRBJ2-7; tentative D call: TRBD2 (6 bases). Looked up from germline, CDR1 is KGHSH and CDR2 is LQKENI. CDR3 length equals 13 residues. With 0 bases removed from V and 7 bases from J, the gap between germline ends came to 10 bases. The CDR3 DNA reads as TGTGCCAGCTCACCACCCGGCGGAGGGGAGCAGTACTTC. This translates into CASSPPGGGEQYF.

The genes are TRBV27 and TRBJ2-1; maybe TRBD1 (5 bases). Germline CDR1 and CDR2: MNHEY and SMNVEV (reference sequence). Trimming cost V 6 bases and J 5 bases, with 17 bases left between them. This CDR3 has 15 residues. CDR3 sequence: CASSLRGERHNEQFF. CDR3 sequence (DNA): TGTGCCAGCAGCCTAAGGGGTGAAAGGCACAATGAGCAGTTCTTC.